Shown below are 32 T cell receptor beta chains from a single sample sequenced in a study of T cell repertoires in cytomegalovirus infection. These receptors are not linked to any known antigen. TCRdb reprocessed the reads with MiXCR, giving one entry per CDR3 protein. The profile covers just under 500,000 distinct CDR3 sequences, with 30% to 40% appearing a single time and around a sixth taken by the ten largest. Sample: cultured PBMCs, taken from culture after CMV antigen stimulation. The source of these receptors is a human donor in good health (CMV status not recorded). Some clones in this sample may be carry-over from other donors' samples.

This chain joins TRBV7-9 and TRBJ1-5; D unresolved. Germline V lookup: CDR1 SEHNR, CDR2 FQNEAQ (reference sequence). The CDR3 is 17 residues long. V lost 4 bases and J lost 3, with 19 bases in between. CDR3 sequence reads: CASSSWPTRADNQPQHF. The CDR3 nucleotides read TGTGCCAGCAGCTCCTGGCCCACCCGGGCAGACAATCAGCCCCAGCATTTT.

This rearrangement joins TRBV12-3 or TRBV12-4 to TRBJ2-5, with D uncertain. The CDR3 is made up of 12 amino acids. Trimming removed 5 bases from V and 4 bases from J, with 8 bases in between. As DNA, the CDR3 is TGTGCCAGCAGTGACCCGCCAGAGACCCAGTACTTC. This translates into CASSDPPETQYF.

This clonotype was seen at least ten times. The J gene is TRBJ1-4, the V gene TRBV12-3 or TRBV12-4, with TRBD1 as a possible D gene (5 bases). With 0 bases removed from V and 4 bases from J, the gap between germline ends came to 12 bases. The CDR3 has 16 amino acids. The CDR3 loop reads CASSLALTGHNEKLFF. CDR3 coding DNA: TGTGCCAGCAGTTTAGCGCTTACAGGCCATAATGAAAAACTGTTTTTT.

The rearrangement joins TRBV11-2 to TRBJ1-1; D is unresolved. Germline values: CDR1 SGHAT, CDR2 FQNNGV. V gave up 2 bases and J gave up 1 base, with 8 bases separating them. CDR3 length: 14 amino acids. CDR3 DNA: TGTGCCAGCAGCTTAACGTTCGGGAACACTGAAGCTTTCTTT. Amino acid sequence: CASSLTFGNTEAFF.

There are many counts of this clonotype. The chain combines TRBV30 with TRBJ1-1; D remains ambiguous. The CDR3 length is 11 residues. Germline V gene data show CDR1 as GTSNPN and CDR2 as SVGIG (reference sequence). V was cut by 4 bases and J by 1 base, with 4 bases left in between. CDR3 DNA sequence: TGTGCCTGGAACAGGAACACTGAAGCTTTCTTT. Translated: CAWNRNTEAFF. The full variable domain, completed using reference TRBV30 and TRBJ1-1, is SQTIHQWPATLVQPVGSPLSLECTVEGTSNPNLYWYRQAAGRGLQLLFYSVGIGQISSEVPQNLSASRPQDRQFILSSKKLLLSDSGFYLCAWNRNTEAFFGQGTRLTVV.

The chain uses TRBV28 and TRBJ2-5, with 7 positions matching TRBD1. CDR1 is MDHEN, CDR2 SYDVKM, per germline. The CDR3 is 13 amino acids. Trimming took 8 bases from V and 2 from J; bases not matched to a gene: 5. CDR3: CASGSGQQETQYF. CDR3 bases: TGTGCCAGCGGCTCGGGACAGCAAGAGACCCAGTACTTC.

The chain links TRBV19 to TRBJ2-7; D gene unclear. The CDR3 has 17 residues. Trimming removed 6 bases from V and 0 bases from J, with 21 bases in between. The V gene's germline CDR1 is LNHDA and CDR2 SQIVND (reference sequence). CDR3 residues: CASSPSRYRSNSYEQYF. CDR3 nucleotides: TGTGCCAGTAGCCCAAGTAGATACCGTTCGAACTCCTACGAGCAGTACTTC. Variable domain in full (rest from reference TRBV19 and TRBJ2-7): DGGITQSPKYLFRKEGQNVTLSCEQNLNHDAMYWYRQDPGQGLRLIYYSQIVNDFQKGDIAEGYSVSREKKESFPLTVTSAQKNPTAFYLCASSPSRYRSNSYEQYFGPGTRLTVT.

V gene TRBV24-1 combines with J gene TRBJ2-3, with a tentative D call TRBD1 (5 bases). V was pared by 9 bases and J by 5 bases, with 17 bases between. The CDR3 sequence is 14 residues long. Germline-derived CDR1 and CDR2 are KGHDR and SFDVKD. Written as DNA, the CDR3 is TGTGCCACCTCCAAGGCGGTAGGGGAAGATACGCAGTATTTT. The encoded protein is CATSKAVGEDTQYF.

The chain carries TRBV28 and TRBJ2-7; the D is unclear. Trimming took 7 bases from V and 5 from J, leaving 24 bases between them. This CDR3 spans 16 amino acids. Germline V gene sequence: CDR1 MDHEN, CDR2 SYDVKM. The CDR3 coding sequence is TGTGCCAGCATCGGCGGAAGCTCCGGCCAGGTCCACGAGCAGTACTTC. The encoded protein is CASIGGSSGQVHEQYF.

The chain uses TRBV7-6 and TRBJ2-3, with D tentatively TRBD2 (6 bases). V was pared by 4 bases and J by 3 bases, with 23 bases between. The CDR3 runs 18 residues. Looked up from germline, CDR1 is SGHVS and CDR2 is FNYEAQ. The DNA of the CDR3 is TGTGCCAGCAGCTCGCGGAGCCTCGCGGGAACTTTGACAGATACGCAGTATTTT. Its translation: CASSSRSLAGTLTDTQYF.

The chain has TRBV7-3 and TRBJ1-2; TRBD1 might be the D (5 bases). The germline CDR1 and CDR2 sequences are SGHTA and FQGTGA. The CDR3 has 14 amino acids. The ends were cut back, 2 bases at V and 3 bases at J, with 10 bases in the middle. As DNA, the CDR3 is TGTGCCAGCAGCTTACGGGGGACGGACTATGGCTACACCTTC. The encoded protein is CASSLRGTDYGYTF. The variable domain in full, with the rest retrieved from reference TRBV7-3 and TRBJ1-2, is GAGVSQTPSNKVTEKGKYVELRCDPISGHTALYWYRQSLGQGPEFLIYFQGTGAADDSGLPNDRFFAVRPEGSVSTLKIQRTERGDSAVYLCASSLRGTDYGYTFGSGTRLTVV.

This rearrangement joins TRBV12-3 or TRBV12-4 to TRBJ1-5; a weak D match, TRBD1 (5 bases). CDR3 length: 15 amino acids. The V gene lost 5 bases and the J gene lost 4 bases, with 15 bases spanning the gap. The CDR3 DNA reads as TGTGCCAGCAGTCCTAGAAGGAGGGGAAATCAGCCCCAGCATTTT. Translation gives CASSPRRRGNQPQHF.

This sequence joins TRBV5-4 and TRBJ1-1; unclear D gene. The CDR3 sequence is 14 residues long. V was clipped by 3 bases and J by 1 base, with 10 bases between them. The germline V gene encodes CDR1 SGHNT and CDR2 YYREEE (reference sequence). The CDR3 bases are TGTGCCAGCAGCTCACCGGGAAAGAACACTGAAGCTTTCTTT. Encoded protein: CASSSPGKNTEAFF.

A few counts support this clonotype. The chain recombines TRBV7-2 with TRBJ1-2; 7 bases line up with TRBD1. Germline CDR1 and CDR2: SGHTA and FQGNSA. The junction had 12 bases not matched to a gene; V was cut back by 5 bases and J by 6 bases. CDR3 length equals 15 residues. CDR3 region: CASSDLTGEGHGYTF. The CDR3 DNA is TGTGCCAGCAGCGATCTAACAGGGGAGGGGCATGGCTACACCTTC.

The rearrangement links TRBV7-9 to TRBJ1-5, with D uncertain. CDR3 length: 16 amino acids. Germline CDR1 reads SEHNR; CDR2 reads FQNEAQ (reference sequence). Trimming pared 1 base from V and 2 bases from J, leaving 12 bases between. CDR3 in DNA: TGTGCCAGCAGCTTAGGGCCCGGGCAGGGCAATCAGCCCCAGCATTTT. Translation gives CASSLGPGQGNQPQHF. Combining the CDR3 with reference TRBV7-9 and TRBJ1-5 gives the whole variable domain DTGVSQNPRHKITKRGQNVTFRCDPISEHNRLYWYRQTLGQGPEFLTYFQNEAQLEKSRLLSDRFSAERPKGSFSTLEIQRTEQGDSAMYLCASSLGPGQGNQPQHFGDGTRLSIL.

The genes are TRBV6-1 and TRBJ2-4, with TRBD1 as a possible D gene (6 bases). CDR3 length equals 11 residues. Between the trimmed V and J ends, which lost 3 bases and 14 bases, there was a span of 11 bases. CDR1 is MNHNS and CDR2 is SASEGT in the germline V gene. CDR3 in DNA: TGTGCCAGCAGTGAGGGCAGGGGAGAGTACTTC. It translates to CASSEGRGEYF.

V usage is TRBV4-3 and J usage is TRBJ2-5, with 7 bases identical to TRBD2. The germline V gene has CDR1 LGHNA and CDR2 YSLEER. CDR3 length equals 15 residues. J was trimmed by 5 bases and V by 1 base; bases with no gene match: 7. CDR3 amino acids: CASSQVAGEGETQYF. CDR3 DNA sequence: TGCGCCAGCAGCCAAGTTGCCGGGGAGGGGGAGACCCAGTACTTC.

This clonotype has a handful of counts. V usage is TRBV24-1 and J usage is TRBJ2-1; maybe TRBD2 (5 bases). The germline gives CDR1 KGHDR, CDR2 SFDVKD. The V end was cut by 8 bases, the J end by 0 bases, with 7 bases between. The CDR3 contains 13 residues. The CDR3 loop reads CATMDSSYNEQFF. The CDR3 DNA reads TGTGCCACCATGGACTCCTCCTACAATGAGCAGTTCTTC.

The chain joins TRBV7-6 to TRBJ2-7, with 10 positions matching TRBD2. V shed 2 bases and J 6 bases; nucleotides not matched to a gene: 16. CDR3 length: 18 residues. Per the germline V gene, CDR1 is SGHVS and CDR2 is FNYEAQ. CDR3 sequence (DNA): TGTGCCAGCAGCTTATTTCCTAGCGGGAGTCTCTTTGGTTGCGAGCAGTACTTC. The encoded protein is CASSLFPSGSLFGCEQYF.

The V call is TRBV7-3, the J call TRBJ2-6; TRBD1 aligns across 9 bases. Trimming removed 6 bases from V and 0 bases from J; junction bases left unmatched: 12. Germline loops: CDR1 SGHTA, CDR2 FQGTGA. The CDR3 runs to 19 residues. The CDR3 nucleotides read TGTGCCAGCAGTTTCCTAAGGGACAGGGAACGCTCTGGGGCCAACGTCCTGACTTTC. Translation: CASSFLRDRERSGANVLTF.

This clonotype has a handful of counts. V and J are TRBV14 and TRBJ2-3; D is perhaps TRBD1 or TRBD2 (5 bases each). CDR1 and CDR2 from the germline V gene are SGHDN and FVKESK. The CDR3 length is 15 residues. V lost 0 bases and J lost 4, with 11 bases in between. In DNA, the CDR3 is TGTGCCAGCAGCCAAGAGAGGGGTTATGCAGATACGCAGTATTTT. Protein sequence: CASSQERGYADTQYF. Complete variable domain (other parts from reference TRBV14 and TRBJ2-3): EAGVTQFPSHSVIEKGQTVTLRCDPISGHDNLYWYRRVMGKEIKFLLHFVKESKQDESGMPNNRFLAERTGGTYSTLKVQPAELEDSGVYFCASSQERGYADTQYFGPGTRLTVL.

J is TRBJ2-5 and V is TRBV28; 7 positions agree with TRBD2. The CDR3 is 13 residues long. V lost 6 bases and J lost 4; bases outside the gene matches: 5. The germline CDR1 and CDR2 sequences are MDHEN and SYDVKM. CDR3 coding DNA: TGTGCCAGCAGATTTCCGGGGGGAGAGACCCAGTACTTC. This translates into CASRFPGGETQYF.

This clonotype was seen ten or more times. This chain links TRBV7-2 with TRBJ2-3; weak D call: TRBD2 (5 bases). Trimming took 1 base from V and 4 from J, leaving 12 bases between them. Germline lookup yields CDR1 SGHTA and CDR2 FQGNSA. The CDR3 length is 15 residues. For the CDR3, the DNA is TGTGCCAGCAGCTTAGAGGATGGGCGGGCAGATACGCAGTATTTT. Its translation is CASSLEDGRADTQYF. Variable domain in full (rest from reference TRBV7-2 and TRBJ2-3): GAGVSQSPSNKVTEKGKDVELRCDPISGHTALYWYRQSLGQGLEFLIYFQGNSAPDKSGLPSDRFSAERTGGSVSTLTIQRTQQEDSAVYLCASSLEDGRADTQYFGPGTRLTVL.

There are a few counts of this clonotype. The genes are TRBV10-3 and TRBJ2-1, with 7 bases identical to TRBD1. Trimming cost V 8 bases and J 0 bases; bases outside gene matches: 13. Germline CDR1 reads ENHRY; CDR2 reads SYGVKD. The CDR3 extends over 17 amino acids. The CDR3 loop is CAICPDPGQSSYNEQFF. CDR3 DNA sequence: TGTGCCATCTGTCCCGATCCGGGACAGAGCTCCTACAATGAGCAGTTCTTC.

This clonotype was seen more than once but under ten times. The chain has TRBV10-3 and TRBJ2-1; 7 positions match TRBD2. Germline trimming cut 6 bases from V and 3 bases from J; bases unmatched to any gene: 8. This CDR3 contains 15 residues. Germline V gene lookup returns CDR1 ENHRY and CDR2 SYGVKD. The CDR3 coding sequence is TGTGCCATCAGGCCCGGGCTAGCGGACTACAATGAGCAGTTCTTC. Residues: CAIRPGLADYNEQFF.

This clonotype was seen a handful of times. This rearrangement joins TRBV5-6 to TRBJ2-7, with TRBD2 identical over 9 bases. The CDR3 length is 14 residues. J was trimmed by 6 bases and V by 6 bases; bases with no gene match: 10. Per the germline V gene, CDR1 is SGHDT and CDR2 is YYEEEE. This CDR3 reads CASIRRGRAGEQYF. The CDR3 nucleotides are TGTGCCAGCATTCGGCGCGGGAGGGCAGGCGAGCAGTACTTC.

The chain recombines TRBV11-2 with TRBJ1-1; D call uncertain. The CDR3 spans 18 residues. The V and J ends lost 1 base and 0 bases respectively, with 18 bases between them. Germline V gene sequence: CDR1 SGHAT, CDR2 FQNNGV. CDR3 sequence: CASSLVFAGSFMNTEAFF. The DNA for the CDR3 is TGTGCCAGCAGCTTAGTCTTTGCGGGGTCCTTCATGAACACTGAAGCTTTCTTT. The full variable domain, in which reference TRBV11-2 and TRBJ1-1 provide the parts outside the CDR3, is EAGVAQSPRYKIIEKRQSVAFWCNPISGHATLYWYQQILGQGPKLLIQFQNNGVVDDSQLPKDRFSAERLKGVDSTLKIQPAKLEDSAVYLCASSLVFAGSFMNTEAFFGQGTRLTVV.

The chain is built from TRBV27 and TRBJ1-1; D perhaps matches TRBD1 (5 bases). Trimming cost V 6 bases and J 3 bases, with 17 bases left between them. There are 15 residues in the CDR3. The V gene's germline CDR1 is MNHEY and CDR2 SMNVEV (reference sequence). The CDR3, as DNA: TGTGCCAGCAGGCTCCAGGGATTTGGCGACACTGAAGCTTTCTTT. Translation: CASRLQGFGDTEAFF.

In its sample, this clonotype was seen a few times. The CDR3 DNA sequence: TGTGCCAGCAGTTACGACACTAGCGGGAGGGCCTACGAGCAGTACTTC. Amino acids: CASSYDTSGRAYEQYF. The chain is built from TRBV6-2 or TRBV6-3 and TRBJ2-7, with 13 bases identical to TRBD2. Germline V gives CDR1 MNHEY, CDR2 SVGEGT. The CDR3 is 16 residues long. V was pared by 2 bases and J by 2 bases, with 3 bases of the junction left unmatched.

This clonotype was counted at least ten times. This chain links TRBV7-2 with TRBJ2-3; D not certain. CDR1 is SGHTA and CDR2 is FQGNSA in the germline V gene. This CDR3 has 13 amino acids. V lost 6 bases and J 5 bases, leaving 12 bases between the germline ends. Here the CDR3 DNA reads TGTGCCAGCAGAGCCGGCCCCGGAGATACGCAGTATTTT. Its translation is CASRAGPGDTQYF. The full variable domain, its missing parts supplied by reference TRBV7-2 and TRBJ2-3, is GAGVSQSPSNKVTEKGKDVELRCDPISGHTALYWYRQSLGQGLEFLIYFQGNSAPDKSGLPSDRFSAERTGGSVSTLTIQRTQQEDSAVYLCASRAGPGDTQYFGPGTRLTVL.

This clonotype was counted between two and nine times. The rearrangement uses TRBV10-3 and TRBJ2-5; D might be TRBD1 or TRBD2, each matching 5 bases. V dropped 2 bases and J dropped 7 bases, with 11 bases sitting between them. Looked up from germline, CDR1 is ENHRY and CDR2 is SYGVKD. This CDR3 has 13 residues. The CDR3 is CAISEEGSRTQYF. CDR3 nucleotides: TGTGCCATCAGTGAGGAGGGGTCTCGGACCCAGTACTTC.

The chain combines TRBV7-9 with TRBJ2-3, with D possibly called TRBD1 or TRBD2 (5 bases each). The germline V gene has CDR1 SEHNR and CDR2 FQNEAQ (reference sequence). This CDR3 has 19 residues. Between the trimmed V and J ends, which lost 5 bases and 3 bases, there was a span of 27 bases. Here the CDR3 DNA reads TGTGCCAGCAGCGGCTTGGGGGTGACTGCTGCTTTCCGGACAGATACGCAGTATTTT. Protein sequence: CASSGLGVTAAFRTDTQYF. Full variable domain (missing parts from reference TRBV7-9 and TRBJ2-3): DTGVSQNPRHKITKRGQNVTFRCDPISEHNRLYWYRQTLGQGPEFLTYFQNEAQLEKSRLLSDRFSAERPKGSFSTLEIQRTEQGDSAMYLCASSGLGVTAAFRTDTQYFGPGTRLTVL.